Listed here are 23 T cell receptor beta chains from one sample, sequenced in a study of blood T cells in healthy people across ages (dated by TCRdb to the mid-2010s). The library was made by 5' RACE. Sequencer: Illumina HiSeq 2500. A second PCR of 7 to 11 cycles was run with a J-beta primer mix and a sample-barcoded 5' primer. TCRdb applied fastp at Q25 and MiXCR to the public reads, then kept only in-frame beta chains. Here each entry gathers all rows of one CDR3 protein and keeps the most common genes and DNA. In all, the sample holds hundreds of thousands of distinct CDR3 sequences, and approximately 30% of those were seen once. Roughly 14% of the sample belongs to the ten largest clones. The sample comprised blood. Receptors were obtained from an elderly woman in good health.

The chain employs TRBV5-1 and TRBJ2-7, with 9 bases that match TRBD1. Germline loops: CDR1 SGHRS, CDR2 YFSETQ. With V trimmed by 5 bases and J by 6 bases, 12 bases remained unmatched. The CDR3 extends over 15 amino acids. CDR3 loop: CASRLTGQGCSEQYF. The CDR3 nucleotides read TGCGCCAGCAGGTTGACGGGACAGGGTTGTTCCGAGCAGTACTTC.

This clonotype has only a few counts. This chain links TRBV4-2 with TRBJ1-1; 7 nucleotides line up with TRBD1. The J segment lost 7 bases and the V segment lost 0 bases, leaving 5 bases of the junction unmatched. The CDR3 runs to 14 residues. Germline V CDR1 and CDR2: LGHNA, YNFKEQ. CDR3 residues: CASSQDGTVSEAFF. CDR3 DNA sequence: TGTGCCAGCAGCCAAGACGGGACAGTTAGTGAAGCTTTCTTT.

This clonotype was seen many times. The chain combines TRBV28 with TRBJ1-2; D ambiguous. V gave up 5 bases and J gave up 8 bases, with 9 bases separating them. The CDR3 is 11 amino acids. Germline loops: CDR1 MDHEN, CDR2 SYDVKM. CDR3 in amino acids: CASSTSRGYTF. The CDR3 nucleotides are TGTGCCAGCAGTACCTCAAGAGGCTACACCTTC.

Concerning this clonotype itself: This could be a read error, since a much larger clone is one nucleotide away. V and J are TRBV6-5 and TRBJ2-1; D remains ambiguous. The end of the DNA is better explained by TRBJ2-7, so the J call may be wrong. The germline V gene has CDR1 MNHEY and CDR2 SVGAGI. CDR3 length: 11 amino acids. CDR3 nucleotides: TGTGCCAGCAGACGCTACAATGAGCAGTACTTC. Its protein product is CASRRYNEQYF.

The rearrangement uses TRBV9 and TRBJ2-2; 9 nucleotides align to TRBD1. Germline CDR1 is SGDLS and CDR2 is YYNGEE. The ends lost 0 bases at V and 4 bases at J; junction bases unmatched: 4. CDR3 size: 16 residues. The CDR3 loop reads CASSVVQTGGTGELFF. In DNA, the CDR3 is TGTGCCAGCAGCGTAGTGCAGACAGGGGGCACCGGGGAGCTGTTTTTT.

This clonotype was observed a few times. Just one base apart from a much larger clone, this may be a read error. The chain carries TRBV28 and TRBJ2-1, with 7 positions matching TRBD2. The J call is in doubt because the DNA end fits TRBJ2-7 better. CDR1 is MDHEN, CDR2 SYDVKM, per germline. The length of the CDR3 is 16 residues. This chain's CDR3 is CASKATGGSSYNEQYF. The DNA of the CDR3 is TGTGCCAGCAAGGCGACGGGGGGTAGCTCCTACAATGAGCAGTACTTC.

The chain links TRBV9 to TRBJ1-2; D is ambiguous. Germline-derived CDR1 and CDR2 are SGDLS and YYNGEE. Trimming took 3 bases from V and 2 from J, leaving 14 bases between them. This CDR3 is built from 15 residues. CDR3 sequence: CASSASNLGNYGYTF. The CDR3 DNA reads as TGTGCCAGCAGCGCATCTAACTTGGGGAACTATGGCTACACCTTC.

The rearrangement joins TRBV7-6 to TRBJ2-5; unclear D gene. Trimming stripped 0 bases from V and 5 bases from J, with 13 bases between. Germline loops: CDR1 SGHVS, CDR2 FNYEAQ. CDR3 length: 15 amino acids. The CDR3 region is CASSLARTGTETQYF. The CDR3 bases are TGTGCCAGCAGCTTAGCAAGAACTGGTACGGAGACCCAGTACTTC.

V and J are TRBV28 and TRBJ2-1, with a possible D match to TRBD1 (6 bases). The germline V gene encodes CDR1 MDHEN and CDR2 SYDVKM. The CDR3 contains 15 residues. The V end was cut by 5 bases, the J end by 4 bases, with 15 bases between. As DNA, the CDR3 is TGTGCCAGCAGTGCCTCCACAGGGTTATACAATGAGCAGTTCTTC. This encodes CASSASTGLYNEQFF.

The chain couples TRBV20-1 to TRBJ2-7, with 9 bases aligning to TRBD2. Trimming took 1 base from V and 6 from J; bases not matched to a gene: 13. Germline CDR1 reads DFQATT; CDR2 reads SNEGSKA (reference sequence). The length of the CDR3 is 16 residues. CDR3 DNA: TGCAGTGCTAGAGCCCAAGCGGGGGGCGGGATGGGCGAGCAGTACTTC. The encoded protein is CSARAQAGGGMGEQYF.

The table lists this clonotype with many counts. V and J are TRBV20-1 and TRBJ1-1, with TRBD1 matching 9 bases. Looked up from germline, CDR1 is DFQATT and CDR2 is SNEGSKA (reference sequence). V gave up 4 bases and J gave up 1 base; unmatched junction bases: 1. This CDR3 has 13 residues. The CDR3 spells CSATTGGNTEAFF. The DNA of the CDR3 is TGCAGTGCTACGACAGGGGGGAACACTGAAGCTTTCTTT.

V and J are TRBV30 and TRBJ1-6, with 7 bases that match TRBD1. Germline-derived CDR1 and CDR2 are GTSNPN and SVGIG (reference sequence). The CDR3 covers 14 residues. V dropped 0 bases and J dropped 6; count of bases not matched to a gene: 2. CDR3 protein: CAWSVGQANSPLHF. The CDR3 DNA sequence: TGTGCCTGGAGTGTAGGACAGGCTAATTCACCCCTCCACTTT.

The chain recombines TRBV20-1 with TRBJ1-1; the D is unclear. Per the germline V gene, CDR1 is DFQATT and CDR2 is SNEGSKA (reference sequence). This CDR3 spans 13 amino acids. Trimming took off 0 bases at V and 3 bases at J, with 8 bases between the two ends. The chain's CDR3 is CSARDLLDTEAFF. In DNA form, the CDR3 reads TGCAGTGCTAGAGATCTCTTGGACACTGAAGCTTTCTTT.

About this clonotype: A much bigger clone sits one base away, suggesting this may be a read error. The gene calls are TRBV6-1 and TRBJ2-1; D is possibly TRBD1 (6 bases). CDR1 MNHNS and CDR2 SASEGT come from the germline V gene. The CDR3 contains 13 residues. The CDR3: CAGSLEKGDEQFF. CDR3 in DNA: TGTGCCGGCAGTCTAGAGAAGGGGGATGAGCAGTTCTTC.

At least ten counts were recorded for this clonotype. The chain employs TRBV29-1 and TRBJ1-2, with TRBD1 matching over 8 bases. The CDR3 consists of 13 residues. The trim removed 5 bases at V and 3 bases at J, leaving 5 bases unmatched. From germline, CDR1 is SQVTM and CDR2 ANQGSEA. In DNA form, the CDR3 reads TGCAGCGTTAAGACAGGGGTAGACTATGGCTACACCTTC. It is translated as CSVKTGVDYGYTF. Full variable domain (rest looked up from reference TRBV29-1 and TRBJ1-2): SAVISQKPSRDICQRGTSLTIQCQVDSQVTMMFWYRQQPGQSLTLIATANQGSEATYESGFVIDKFPISRPNLTFSTLTVSNMSPEDSSIYLCSVKTGVDYGYTFGSGTRLTVV.

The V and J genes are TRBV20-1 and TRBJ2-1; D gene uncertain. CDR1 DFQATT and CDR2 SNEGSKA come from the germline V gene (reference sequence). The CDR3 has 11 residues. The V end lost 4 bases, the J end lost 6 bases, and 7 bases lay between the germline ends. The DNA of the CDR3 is TGCAGTGCTAAGAGTTCCAATGAGCAGTTCTTC. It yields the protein CSAKSSNEQFF.

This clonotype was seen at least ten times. DNA for the CDR3: TGCAGTGCTGTTGGACAGGGATTCTACAATGAGCAGTTCTTC. This encodes CSAVGQGFYNEQFF. The chain links TRBV20-1 to TRBJ2-1; TRBD1 agrees at 8 bases. Germline CDR1 DFQATT, CDR2 SNEGSKA (reference sequence). Trimming took 5 bases from V and 3 from J; bases not matched to a gene: 6. The CDR3 loop spans 14 amino acids.

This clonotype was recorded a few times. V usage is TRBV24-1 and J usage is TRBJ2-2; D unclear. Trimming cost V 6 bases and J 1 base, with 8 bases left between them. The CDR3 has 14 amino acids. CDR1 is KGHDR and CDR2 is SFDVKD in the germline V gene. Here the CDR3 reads CATSLHGNTGELFF. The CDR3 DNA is TGTGCCACCAGTTTACACGGGAACACCGGGGAGCTGTTTTTT.

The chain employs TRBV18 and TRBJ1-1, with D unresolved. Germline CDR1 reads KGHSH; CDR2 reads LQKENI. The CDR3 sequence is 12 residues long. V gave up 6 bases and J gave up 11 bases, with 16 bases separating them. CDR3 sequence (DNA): TGTGCCAGCTCCGGGTCGGCACTCGGGGCTTTCTTT. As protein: CASSGSALGAFF.

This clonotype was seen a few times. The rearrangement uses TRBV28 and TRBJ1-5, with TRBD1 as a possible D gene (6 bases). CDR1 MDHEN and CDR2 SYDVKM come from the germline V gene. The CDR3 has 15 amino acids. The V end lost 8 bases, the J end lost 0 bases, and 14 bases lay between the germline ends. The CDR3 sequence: CASGGQGFSNQPQHF. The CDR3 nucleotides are TGTGCCAGCGGGGGGCAGGGCTTTAGCAATCAGCCCCAGCATTTT.

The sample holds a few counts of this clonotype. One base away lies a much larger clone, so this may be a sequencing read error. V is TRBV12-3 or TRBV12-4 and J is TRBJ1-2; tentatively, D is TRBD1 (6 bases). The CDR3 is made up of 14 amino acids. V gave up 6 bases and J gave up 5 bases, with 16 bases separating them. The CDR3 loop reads CASSLTGPGYGYTF. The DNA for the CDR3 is TGTGCCAGCAGCCTGACAGGTCCTGGGTATGGCTACACCTTC.

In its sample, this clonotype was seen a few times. The CDR3 DNA is TGTGCCAGCAGCCAAGACGGGACATTTAGTGAAGCTTTCTTT. Translated, it gives CASSQDGTFSEAFF. This chain connects TRBV4-2 to TRBJ1-1; TRBD1 is a possible D gene (6 bases). The CDR3 spans 14 residues. V was clipped by 0 bases and J by 7 bases, with 12 bases between them. CDR1 is LGHNA and CDR2 is YNFKEQ in the germline V gene.

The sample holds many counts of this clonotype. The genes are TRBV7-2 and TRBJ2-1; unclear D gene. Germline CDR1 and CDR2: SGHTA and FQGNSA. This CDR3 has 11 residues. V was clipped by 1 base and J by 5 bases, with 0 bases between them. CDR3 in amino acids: CASSLDNEQFF. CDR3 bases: TGTGCCAGCAGCTTAGACAATGAGCAGTTCTTC.